This TCR beta chain was sequenced for a study of blood T cell repertoires in COVID-19. Study-wide background: Some COVID-19 samples were acute and others convalescent; all came from the United States, Italy and Spain. From T cells, B-cell-depleted T cells, or PBMCs came the material, which was cDNA or gDNA.

Seattle enrolled patients during active infection and tracked them longitudinally. Original methodology: Cell counts per sample came from amplifying reference gene primers. Assay used: immunoSEQ multiplex PCR; TCRdb lists only in-frame clones, some missing. The V and J calls and clone size were taken over from that table, and D and trimming were inferred from the DNA. The sample has hundreds of thousands of clones, approximately 91% seen once. This clone has more than one count but fewer than ten. The sequenced sample consisted of peripheral blood. This sequence was found in a woman in her seventies with COVID-19, enrolled during active disease.

The CDR3 nucleotides are TGTGCCAGCAGCCTCCTTACAGGGGTAACTGAAGCTTTCTTT. Amino acids: CASSLLTGVTEAFF. The chain is built from TRBV5-5 and TRBJ1-1; 7 bases align to TRBD1. The CDR3 has 14 residues. J gave up 5 bases and V 4 bases, and 8 bases lay outside the gene matches. Germline V gives CDR1 SGHKS, CDR2 YYEKEE (reference sequence).